This TCR beta chain is drawn from a study of OX40 agonist ivuxolimab in advanced cancers. Study summary: Patients took ivuxolimab, an agonistic anti-OX40 (CD134) antibody. Prior checkpoint blockade (anti-PD-1, anti-PD-L1 or anti-CTLA-4) was permitted; less than 45% had it. Study results and limitations: The study observed clonal expansion of CD4+ and CD8+ blood T cells by week 6 at 0.1 to 3.0 mg/kg. The average count of expanded clones was higher among CD8+ T cells than among CD4+.

Remarks on this clone: Its cognate antigen is unknown.

TCRdb keeps only in-frame clones here, not all; method: immunoSEQ multiplex PCR. This table holds more than 75,000 clones, more than 85% found once. The J segment lost 1 base and the V segment lost 3 bases, leaving 5 bases of the junction unmatched. Germline values: CDR1 SGHAT, CDR2 FQDESV (reference sequence). The CDR3 length is 15 residues. Sequencing used CD4+ or CD8+ T cells sorted from blood, obtained in a trial of the OX40 agonist ivuxolimab. The rearrangement joins TRBV11-1 to TRBJ2-5; 7 nucleotides align to TRBD1. This clonotype was sampled from an adult with an advanced solid tumor such as melanoma, head and neck, liver or kidney cancer. CDR3 loop: CASSFTGTAQETQYF. As DNA, the CDR3 is TGTGCCAGCAGCTTTACCGGGACAGCCCAAGAGACCCAGTACTTC.